This TCR beta chain was profiled in a study of graft-versus-host responses after intestinal transplantation. Across the whole study: Recipients uniformly received anti-thymocyte globulin induction, followed by tacrolimus and steroids for three to four years. Study-wide findings and caveats: Marrow from the recipient contained GvH clones, some of which had appeared first in ileum or blood.

To note about this clone: The antigen remains undetermined.

The CDR3 has 15 amino acids. Germline V lookup: CDR1 SGHVS, CDR2 FNYEAQ. Trimming removed 4 bases from V and 0 bases from J, with 7 bases in between. Sequencing used immunoSEQ multiplex PCR; TCRdb keeps in-frame clones, though not all of them. This table holds about 120,000 clones, more than 85% found once. The sequence was obtained from a human donor who was the organ donor for an intestinal transplant. Material: unstimulated CD8+ T cells sorted from spleen or lymph node cells, obtained before transplant. J is TRBJ2-6 and V is TRBV7-6; D is uncertain. The CDR3 DNA reads as TGTGCCAGCAGCTCGGATCCCTCTGGGGCCAACGTCCTGACTTTC. Its translation is CASSSDPSGANVLTF.